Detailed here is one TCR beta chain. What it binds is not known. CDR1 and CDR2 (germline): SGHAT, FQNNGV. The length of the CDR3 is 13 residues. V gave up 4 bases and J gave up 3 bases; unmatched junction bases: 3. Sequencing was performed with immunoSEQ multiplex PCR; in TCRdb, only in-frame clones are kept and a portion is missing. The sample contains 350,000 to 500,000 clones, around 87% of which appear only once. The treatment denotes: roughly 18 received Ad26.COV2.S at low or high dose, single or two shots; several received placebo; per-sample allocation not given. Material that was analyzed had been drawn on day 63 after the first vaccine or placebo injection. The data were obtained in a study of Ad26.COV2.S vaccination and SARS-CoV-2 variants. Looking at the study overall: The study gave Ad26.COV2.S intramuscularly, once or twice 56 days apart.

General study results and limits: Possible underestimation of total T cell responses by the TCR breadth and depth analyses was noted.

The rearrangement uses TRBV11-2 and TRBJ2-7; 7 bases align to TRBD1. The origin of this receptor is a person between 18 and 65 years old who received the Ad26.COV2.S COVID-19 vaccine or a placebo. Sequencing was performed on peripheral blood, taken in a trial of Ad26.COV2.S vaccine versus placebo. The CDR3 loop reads CASSYRQGYEQYF. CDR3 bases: TGTGCCAGCAGCTACCGACAGGGCTACGAGCAGTACTTC.